A selection of T cell receptor beta chains follows, all from one sample in a study of T cell responses to AZD1222 COVID-19 vaccine. Libraries were prepared by immunoSEQ multiplex PCR; TCRdb keeps only in-frame clonotypes and omits some of them. Here the sample spans about 110,000 clones, approximately 92% being singletons. Here the sequenced sample was peripheral blood, taken on day 0 of AZD1222 vaccination. Receptors were obtained from an adult in good health. Both conserved end residues are part of each CDR3. The D gene is left open where the match is weak. Rows may omit the clone size; those that give it use once, few, many or a size class.

.,TRBD2,TRBV14,TRBJ2-5,CASSQGLAGQETQYF,TGTGCCAGCAGCCAGGGACTAGCTGGGCAAGAGACCCAGTACTTC
.,.,TRBV6-5,TRBJ1-2,CASYNYGYTF,TGTGCCAGTTACAACTATGGCTACACCTTC
.,TRBD1,TRBV6-5,TRBJ1-6,CASSQGAALHF,TGTGCCAGCAGCCAGGGGGCGGCCCTCCACTTT
.,.,TRBV7-3,TRBJ1-1,CASSTSNGRTEAFF,TGTGCCAGCAGCACCTCAAACGGGAGGACTGAAGCTTTCTTT
.,.,TRBV18,TRBJ2-1,CASSPVRSYNEQFF,TGTGCCAGCTCACCGGTAAGATCCTACAATGAGCAGTTCTTC
.,.,TRBV29-1,TRBJ2-5,CSVENLYGQRGTQYF,TGCAGCGTTGAAAACCTTTACGGACAGCGGGGGACCCAGTACTTC
.,.,TRBV28,TRBJ1-4,CASSSTAATNEKLFF,TGTGCCAGCAGTTCGACCGCCGCAACTAATGAAAAACTGTTTTTT
few,.,TRBV25-1,TRBJ1-6,CASSESGLYSYNSPLHF,TGTGCCAGCAGTGAATCGGGGTTATACTCCTATAATTCACCCCTCCACTTT
.,.,TRBV18,TRBJ2-1,CASSPPRSLNEQFF,TGTGCCAGCTCACCCCCTAGAAGCCTTAATGAGCAGTTCTTC
.,TRBD1,TRBV11-3,TRBJ1-1,CASSFRTGDEAFF,TGTGCCAGCAGCTTTAGAACAGGGGACGAAGCTTTCTTT
.,.,TRBV9,TRBJ2-5,CASSRGTQETQYF,TGTGCCAGCAGCCGTGGAACCCAAGAGACCCAGTACTTC
.,.,TRBV19,TRBJ1-3,CASSQGRLSGNTIYF,TGTGCCAGTAGTCAGGGACGGCTCTCTGGAAACACCATATATTTT
.,.,TRBV19,TRBJ1-1,CASSKDSDTEAFF,TGTGCCAGTAGCAAGGACAGCGACACTGAAGCTTTCTTT
.,TRBD1,TRBV10-3,TRBJ2-1,CAISESGTASTEQFF,TGTGCCATCAGTGAGTCGGGGACAGCCAGTACTGAGCAGTTCTTC
.,.,TRBV18,TRBJ1-3,CASSPTHNTPLSGNTIYF,TGTGCCAGCTCACCAACACATAATACCCCTCTCTCTGGAAACACCATATATTTT
.,.,TRBV20-1,TRBJ2-2,CSANRDGELFF,TGCAGTGCAAACAGGGACGGGGAGCTGTTTTTT
.,.,TRBV12-3/TRBV12-4,TRBJ2-7,CASSQELYEQYF,TGTGCCAGCAGTCAAGAACTATACGAGCAGTACTTC
.,.,TRBV12-3/TRBV12-4,TRBJ1-3,CASSSRSGNTIYF,TGTGCCAGCTCTTCGCGGTCTGGAAACACCATATATTTT
.,.,TRBV11-3,TRBJ2-3,CASSLVADTQYF,TGTGCCAGCAGCTTAGTAGCAGATACGCAGTATTTT
.,TRBD1,TRBV27,TRBJ1-5,CASRTGRNQPQHF,TGTGCCAGCCGGACAGGGCGCAATCAGCCCCAGCATTTT
.,.,TRBV29-1,TRBJ2-2,CSVPGHAGELFF,TGCAGCGTCCCGGGACATGCCGGGGAGCTGTTTTTT
once,TRBD2,TRBV7-2,TRBJ2-5,CASSFGTSGETQYF,TGTGCCAGCAGCTTTGGGACTAGCGGAGAGACCCAGTACTTC
.,TRBD1,TRBV27,TRBJ2-7,CASSSRDRGRYEQYF,TGTGCCAGCAGTTCAAGAGACAGGGGGCGCTACGAGCAGTACTTC
.,.,TRBV28,TRBJ1-2,CASSLWQTFRDGYTF,TGTGCCAGCAGTTTATGGCAGACATTCAGGGATGGCTACACCTTC
.,TRBD2,TRBV7-2,TRBJ2-5,CASSLPSGPQETQYF,TGTGCCAGCAGCTTACCTAGCGGGCCCCAAGAGACCCAGTACTTC
.,.,TRBV6-4,TRBJ2-1,CASSESGSVAYNEQFF,TGTGCCAGCAGCGAGTCGGGGAGTGTGGCCTACAATGAGCAGTTCTTC
.,.,TRBV24-1,TRBJ2-5,CATSDFGGADETQYF,TGTGCCACCAGTGATTTCGGGGGAGCGGATGAGACCCAGTACTTC
.,TRBD1,TRBV29-1,TRBJ1-4,CSVEVTGVGEKLFF,TGCAGCGTTGAAGTAACAGGGGTTGGTGAAAAACTGTTTTTT
once,TRBD2,TRBV11-2,TRBJ2-1,CASSLAGGIDEQFF,TGTGCCAGCAGCTTAGCGGGGGGGATCGATGAGCAGTTCTTC
.,.,TRBV5-6,TRBJ2-7,CASSPASLYEQYF,TGTGCCAGCAGCCCCGCGTCCCTCTACGAGCAGTACTTC
few,TRBD1,TRBV11-3,TRBJ2-2,CASSTRGRETGELFF,TGTGCCAGCAGCACCAGGGGGCGTGAGACCGGGGAGCTGTTTTTT
.,.,TRBV4-3,TRBJ2-1,CASSQGRASSYNEQFF,TGCGCCAGCAGCCAAGGGCGGGCTTCTTCCTACAATGAGCAGTTCTTC
once,.,TRBV11-2,TRBJ2-7,CASSFLSIASREQYF,TGTGCCAGCAGCTTCCTTTCAATAGCGTCCCGGGAGCAGTACTTC
.,.,TRBV29-1,TRBJ2-7,CSVTTQAVSYEQYF,TGCAGCGTTACTACACAGGCTGTATCCTACGAGCAGTACTTC
.,.,TRBV19,TRBJ1-1,CASSIRGNTEAFF,TGTGCCAGTAGTATAAGGGGGAACACTGAAGCTTTCTTT
.,TRBD1,TRBV27,TRBJ1-5,CASSRTGTVYSNQPQHF,TGTGCCAGCAGCAGGACCGGGACAGTCTATAGCAATCAGCCCCAGCATTTT
.,TRBD1,TRBV30,TRBJ1-1,CAWTETGARAEAFF,TGTGCCTGGACCGAGACAGGGGCAAGGGCTGAAGCTTTCTTT
once,TRBD1,TRBV3-1/TRBV3-2,TRBJ2-1,CASSGQGASLSSYNEQFF,TGTGCCAGCAGCGGACAGGGGGCCTCACTAAGCTCCTACAATGAGCAGTTCTTC
few,.,TRBV28,TRBJ1-5,CASSLWRGLSNQPQHF,TGTGCCAGCAGTTTATGGAGAGGGCTTAGCAATCAGCCCCAGCATTTT
once,TRBD2,TRBV4-2,TRBJ2-7,CASSQERTSGPYEQYF,TGTGCCAGCAGCCAAGAAAGGACTAGCGGGCCGTACGAGCAGTACTTC
.,.,TRBV3-1/TRBV3-2,TRBJ1-4,CASSPKSRKTFF,TGTGCCAGCAGCCCCAAATCCCGGAAAACCTTTTTT
.,.,TRBV6-5,TRBJ1-3,CASSLNMGNTIYF,TGTGCCAGCAGTCTAAACATGGGAAACACCATATATTTT
.,.,TRBV7-8,TRBJ1-2,CASSPGGYGYTF,TGTGCCAGCAGCCCCGGCGGCTATGGCTACACCTTC
.,TRBD2,TRBV6-1,TRBJ2-2,CASSERAGGVNTGELFF,TGTGCCAGCAGTGAAAGGGCGGGGGGTGTCAACACCGGGGAGCTGTTTTTT
.,.,TRBV5-1,TRBJ1-3,CASSLEAYNSGNTIYF,TGCGCCAGCAGCTTGGAAGCGTATAACTCTGGAAACACCATATATTTT
.,.,TRBV18,TRBJ1-6,CASSPIRVSYNSPLHF,TGTGCCAGCTCACCCATTCGCGTATCCTATAATTCACCCCTCCACTTT
once,TRBD2,TRBV11-2,TRBJ2-3,CASSFGGSGGSTDTQYF,TGTGCCAGCAGCTTCGGGGGGTCTGGCGGTTCCACAGATACGCAGTATTTT
.,.,TRBV20-1,TRBJ1-1,CSARVYGEAFF,TGCAGTGCTAGAGTTTACGGTGAAGCTTTCTTT
once,TRBD1,TRBV11-3,TRBJ2-2,CASSGQGADTGELFF,TGTGCCAGCAGCGGACAGGGGGCGGACACCGGGGAGCTGTTTTTT
.,.,TRBV18,TRBJ2-6,CASSPDRPGAGANVLTF,TGTGCCAGCTCACCCGACAGACCGGGCGCTGGGGCCAACGTCCTGACTTTC
.,.,TRBV6-2/TRBV6-3,TRBJ1-5,CASSYYKGGNQPQHF,TGTGCCAGCAGTTACTACAAAGGGGGCAATCAGCCCCAGCATTTT
.,.,TRBV7-9,TRBJ2-5,CASSPIRVGETQYF,TGTGCCAGCAGCCCAATCCGGGTGGGGGAGACCCAGTACTTC
once,TRBD1,TRBV5-1,TRBJ2-7,CASSNRQGSYEQYF,TGCGCCAGCAGCAACCGACAGGGATCCTACGAGCAGTACTTC
.,TRBD2,TRBV7-2,TRBJ2-7,CASSLVRSSGVRSYEQYF,TGTGCCAGCAGCTTAGTAAGGTCTAGCGGGGTTCGCTCCTACGAGCAGTACTTC
.,TRBD2,TRBV19,TRBJ2-3,CASSSRGEWTDTQYF,TGTGCCAGTAGTTCCCGGGGGGAATGGACAGATACGCAGTATTTT
.,.,TRBV9,TRBJ2-7,CASSVEDTYYEQYF,TGTGCCAGCAGCGTAGAGGACACCTACTACGAGCAGTACTTC
.,.,TRBV3-1/TRBV3-2,TRBJ1-1,CASSQDISFIGHLNTEAFF,TGTGCCAGCAGCCAAGATATTAGCTTTATAGGGCATCTGAACACTGAAGCTTTCTTT
.,.,TRBV12-5,TRBJ1-1,CASGLTAGRTEAFF,TGTGCTAGTGGTTTGACGGCAGGGCGGACTGAAGCTTTCTTT
.,TRBD2,TRBV4-1,TRBJ2-2,CASSQEGRGANTGELFF,TGCGCCAGCAGCCAAGAAGGTCGGGGGGCGAACACCGGGGAGCTGTTTTTT
once,.,TRBV2,TRBJ2-1,CASSDGRSSYNEQFF,TGTGCCAGCAGTGACGGAAGAAGCTCCTACAATGAGCAGTTCTTC